Presented here are 30 T cell receptor beta chains from one specimen sequenced in a study of tumor-infiltrating lymphocytes in primary liver carcinoma. The authors made TCR beta cDNA from about 500 ng total RNA with a constant-region primer. Libraries covering TCR beta were generated through three nested multiplex PCR rounds (using a slightly modified ARM-PCR). In the first two PCR rounds, TRBV1-TRBV30 forward primers were paired with a C-beta reverse primer, and each round lasted around 10 cycles. TCRdb ran MiXCR on the multiplex PCR reads and lists one entry per CDR3 protein. The table shows about 54,000 distinct CDR3 sequences, with 60% to 75% occurring only once. Unsorted bulk tissue (roughly 17-34 mg) underwent RNA and DNA co-extraction. The sequencing sample was made of liver tumor tissue from sampling region 2. Indicated subset: tumor region T2, inferior pole. The receptors here all came from a man aged 35 to 55 with primary liver carcinoma and hepatitis B virus infection.

Regarding this clonotype: At one end, the junction sequence differs from germline, possibly due to a read error. V gene TRBV5-4 combines with J gene TRBJ2-2, with TRBD2 as a possible D gene (6 bases). CDR1 and CDR2 (germline): SGHNT, YYREEE (reference sequence). This CDR3 is 15 amino acids long. The CDR3 nucleotides read TGTGTCAGCAGTCCTTTTAGCGGAGGCACCGGGGAGCTGTTTTTT. Its translation is CVSSPFSGGTGELFF.

In regard to this clonotype: Relative to the germline gene, one junction end is altered; a read error may explain this. V usage is TRBV28 and J usage is TRBJ2-1; D perhaps matches TRBD2 (5 bases). There are 15 residues in the CDR3. The germline V gene has CDR1 MDHEN and CDR2 SYDVKM. CDR3 sequence: CASSPRTGSYSEHFF. The CDR3 region has the DNA TGTGCCAGCAGTCCCCGGACGGGGTCCTACAGTGAGCACTTCTTC.

About this clonotype: Germline is not matched at one junction end, which may reflect a read error. V gene TRBV12-3 or TRBV12-4 combines with J gene TRBJ2-3; the match to TRBD2 covers 11 bases. This CDR3 comprises 16 residues. The CDR3 here is CASSSVTSGSTDMQYF. The DNA for the CDR3 is TGTGCCAGCAGTTCGGTAACTAGCGGGAGCACAGATATGCAGTATTTT.

Comments on this clonotype: Relative to the germline gene, one junction end is altered; a read error may explain this. CDR3 loop: CAGSREQNTVELFF. The CDR3 DNA reads TGTGCCGGCAGCAGGGAGCAGAACACCGTGGAGCTGTTTTTT. This chain joins TRBV6-5 and TRBJ2-2; D tentatively reads TRBD1 or TRBD2 (5 bases each). The CDR3 runs to 14 residues. Germline values: CDR1 MNHEY, CDR2 SVGAGI.

In the case of this clonotype: The junction departs from the called germline gene at one end, perhaps through a read error. The V gene is TRBV6-5, the J gene TRBJ2-6, with 7 bases identical to TRBD1. The CDR3 consists of 18 residues. The V gene's germline CDR1 is MNHEY and CDR2 SVGAGI. DNA of the CDR3: TGTGTCAGCAGTCTCTGGACAGGAATGAAAGCTGGGGCCAACGTCCTGACTTTC. This translates into CVSSLWTGMKAGANVLTF.

The chain recombines TRBV4-1 with TRBJ2-5; D not certain. Germline V CDR1 and CDR2: MGHRA, YSYEKL. The CDR3 contains 14 residues. The V end lost 10 bases, the J end lost 9 bases, and 24 bases lay between the germline ends. The CDR3 region is CANNQDPSAGAQYF. For the CDR3, the DNA is TGCGCCAACAACCAAGACCCTTCAGCTGGGGCCCAGTACTTC.

This clonotype was recorded many times. The rearrangement links TRBV6-1 to TRBJ1-5; 7 bases are shared with TRBD1. CDR3 length: 14 amino acids. Germline V gives CDR1 MNHNS, CDR2 SASEGT. The V segment lost 2 bases and the J segment 5 bases; nucleotides outside the gene matches: 3. In DNA form, the CDR3 reads TGTGCCAGCAGTGAAAGAGGACAGGATCAGCCCCAGCATTTT. This sequence encodes CASSERGQDQPQHF.

Concerning this clonotype: The germline gene is not matched at one end of the junction; a read error may be the cause. This chain joins TRBV7-3 and TRBJ2-7; maybe TRBD2 (6 bases). This CDR3 spans 13 amino acids. Germline assignment: CDR1 SGHTA and CDR2 FQGTGA. CDR3 nucleotide sequence: TGTGTCAGCAGCGAAGTTGCGGCGGGGGAGCAGTACTTC. Protein product: CVSSEVAAGEQYF.

Comments on this clonotype: A clone one base away is much larger, so this may be a read error. V and J are TRBV5-1 and TRBJ1-1; perhaps TRBD1 as D (5 bases). The CDR3 is 15 residues long. Deletions cut 2 bases from V and 6 bases from J, with 17 bases between. In germline, CDR1 is SGHRS, CDR2 YFSETQ. In DNA, the CDR3 is TGCGCCAGCAGCTTAAGGGGTGATGGGGTGGCTGAAGCTTTCTTT. As protein: CASSLRGDGVAEAFF.

Notes on this clonotype: It may be a read error: a sequence one base away is much more abundant. The chain has TRBV30 and TRBJ1-5, with D possibly matching TRBD1 (6 bases). Trimming cost V 2 bases and J 7 bases, with 18 bases left between them. Looked up from germline, CDR1 is GTSNPN and CDR2 is SVGIG (reference sequence). The CDR3 runs 15 residues. The CDR3 protein is CAWSQGYRVRQPQHF. The CDR3, as DNA: TGTGCCTGGAGTCAGGGGTACAGGGTACGGCAGCCCCAGCATTTT. The variable domain in full, completed from reference TRBV30 and TRBJ1-5, reads SQTIHQWPATLVQPVGSPLSLECTVEGTSNPNLYWYRQAAGRGLQLLFYSVGIGQISSEVPQNLSASRPQDRQFILSSKKLLLSDSGFYLCAWSQGYRVRQPQHFGDGTRLSIL.

A note on this clonotype: The junction and the germline gene differ at one end; a read error may be behind it. The chain employs TRBV6-1 and TRBJ1-5; D unclear. CDR3 size: 11 residues. CDR1 is MNHNS, CDR2 SASEGT, per germline. Here the CDR3 reads CASSSELPQQF. CDR3 coding DNA: TGTGCCAGCAGCTCCGAGCTTCCCCAACAGTTT.

This clonotype was seen a few times. V usage is TRBV20-1 and J usage is TRBJ1-1, with D possibly TRBD1 on 6 matching bases. Per germline, CDR1 DFQATT and CDR2 SNEGSKA (reference sequence). The V gene lost 6 bases and the J gene lost 5 bases, with 22 bases spanning the gap. CDR3 length: 15 residues. In nucleotides, the CDR3 is TGCAGTGCCCCAAAAGGGGACACCATAAGAACTGAAGCTTTCTTT. This sequence encodes CSAPKGDTIRTEAFF.

J is TRBJ2-5 and V is TRBV12-3 or TRBV12-4; D is possibly TRBD2 (6 bases). The V gene lost 6 bases and the J gene lost 2 bases, with 16 bases spanning the gap. The CDR3 length is 15 residues. In DNA, the CDR3 is TGTGCCAGCAGCTCAGCTGGGAGGAGTCAAGAGACCCAGTACTTC. As protein: CASSSAGRSQETQYF.

With regard to this clonotype: At one end, the junction sequence differs from germline, possibly due to a read error. The chain employs TRBV11-2 and TRBJ1-1; D perhaps matches TRBD1 (6 bases). Germline values: CDR1 SGHAT, CDR2 FQNNGV. This CDR3 comprises 15 residues. CDR3 sequence (DNA): TGTGCCAGTAGCCCCCAACAGCATGGGGGCACTGGAGCTTTCTTT. Translated, it gives CASSPQQHGGTGAFF.

For this clonotype: Being one base from a much bigger clone, this may be a read error. The chain couples TRBV11-2 to TRBJ2-1; the D is unclear. The CDR3 runs 13 residues. Per germline, CDR1 SGHAT and CDR2 FQNNGV. The V end was cut by 5 bases, the J end by 12 bases, with 17 bases between. Here the CDR3 reads CASSPMIEVSQFF. For the CDR3, the DNA is TGTGCCAGCAGCCCGATGATTGAGGTCTCGCAGTTCTTC.

On this clonotype itself: A read error may explain this, as a much larger clone is one base away. The CDR3 sequence: CASSFEGPNTEAFF. The CDR3 DNA follows: TGTGCCAGCAGCTTCGAGGGGCCGAACACTGAAGCTTTCTTT. V usage is TRBV7-9 and J usage is TRBJ1-1, with D perhaps TRBD1 (5 bases). Between the trimmed V and J ends, which lost 3 bases and 1 base, there was a span of 9 bases. CDR3 length: 14 amino acids. From germline, CDR1 is SEHNR and CDR2 FQNEAQ (reference sequence).

Concerning this clonotype: This may come from a read error, since a much larger clone is one base off. Here the CDR3 omits its conserved ending phenylalanine or tryptophan, so a read error is the likely source. The chain recombines TRBV7-9 with TRBJ1-4; possible D gene TRBD1, 5 bases. V gave up 3 bases and J gave up 8 bases, with 13 bases separating them. Germline CDR1 SEHNR, CDR2 FQNEAQ (reference sequence). The CDR3 runs 14 residues. CDR3 in amino acids: CASSFSGRGEKLFY. In DNA form, the CDR3 reads TGTGCCAGCAGCTTCTCGGGCCGGGGGGAAAAACTGTTTTAT.

The J gene is TRBJ1-1, the V gene TRBV14; D remains ambiguous. Germline CDR1 reads SGHDN; CDR2 reads FVKESK. The CDR3 contains 12 residues. The CDR3 DNA sequence: TGTACTAGCAGCCAGGACCGGGCTGAAGCTTTCTTT. As protein: CTSSQDRAEAFF.

This clonotype has a single count. One end of the junction does not line up with germline, which may come from a read error. This chain connects TRBV7-8 to TRBJ2-7; TRBD1 or TRBD2 may be the D gene (5 bases each). CDR1 SGHVS and CDR2 FQNEAQ come from the germline V gene. The CDR3 loop spans 15 amino acids. The chain's CDR3 is CASSPGPASCYEQYF. CDR3 bases: TGTGCCAGCAGCCCGGGGCCGGCTAGCTGTTACGAGCAGTATTTC.

Regarding this clonotype: A much larger clone is a single base away; this may be a read error. The V call is TRBV6-4, the J call TRBJ2-1; D is undetermined. This CDR3 comprises 13 residues. Germline CDR1 reads MRHNA; CDR2 reads SNTAGT. The CDR3 loop reads CTSSESTGREQFF. The CDR3 DNA reads TGTACCAGCAGTGAATCCACCGGCAGGGAGCAGTTCTTC.

On this clonotype itself: At one of its ends the junction is not consistent with the germline gene, which may arise from a read error. The chain carries TRBV5-5 and TRBJ2-5; D is possibly TRBD1 or TRBD2 (5 bases each). This CDR3 region has 17 residues. In germline, CDR1 is SGHKS, CDR2 YYEKEE (reference sequence). The CDR3 DNA sequence: TGTGCCAGCGCCTTGGGGCTAGCAAGAGGGTACCAAGAGACGCAGTACTTC. Its translation: CASALGLARGYQETQYF.

This clonotype has a count of ten or more. The rearrangement joins TRBV29-1 to TRBJ1-4; no definite D call. Trimming removed 5 bases from V and 0 bases from J, with 7 bases in between. From germline, CDR1 is SQVTM and CDR2 ANQGSEA. The CDR3 has 13 amino acids. CDR3 in DNA: TGCAGCGTTATCGGGGCAACTAATGAAAAACTGTTTTTT. This codes for CSVIGATNEKLFF. The whole variable domain, filled in from reference TRBV29-1 and TRBJ1-4, reads SAVISQKPSRDICQRGTSLTIQCQVDSQVTMMFWYRQQPGQSLTLIATANQGSEATYESGFVIDKFPISRPNLTFSTLTVSNMSPEDSSIYLCSVIGATNEKLFFGSGTQLSVL.

Concerning this clonotype itself: The DNA is left out, because the CDR3 cannot be placed on it with certainty; the CDR3 is given as TCRdb lists it. V is TRBV11-2 and J is TRBJ2-1. Germline V gene lookup returns CDR1 SGHAT and CDR2 FQNNGV. The CDR3 region is 14 residues in length, termini included. The CDR3 is CASSSVAGGNEHFF.

This clonotype was recorded only once. The rearrangement links TRBV28 to TRBJ1-1; perhaps TRBD1 as D (5 bases). Germline V gene sequence: CDR1 MDHEN, CDR2 SYDVKM. This CDR3 is 14 amino acids long. The ends were cut back, 2 bases at V and 4 bases at J, with 11 bases in the middle. The CDR3 reads CASSLPAGVTEAFF. CDR3 DNA sequence: TGTGCCAGCAGTTTACCCGCGGGGGTCACTGAAGCTTTCTTT.

The rearrangement uses TRBV20-1 and TRBJ2-1; D is unresolved. Between the trimmed V and J ends, which lost 8 bases and 6 bases, there was a span of 11 bases. Germline CDR1 is DFQATT and CDR2 is SNEGSKA (reference sequence). The CDR3 loop spans 11 amino acids. CDR3 protein: CSTISGNEQFF. DNA of the CDR3: TGCAGTACTATCTCAGGCAATGAGCAGTTCTTC.

This chain uses TRBV5-1 with TRBJ2-2; TRBD2 aligns across 10 bases. The CDR3 sequence is 16 residues long. Germline lookup yields CDR1 SGHRS and CDR2 YFSETQ. Trimming took 8 bases from V and 1 from J; bases not matched to a gene: 8. The CDR3 region is CASTSSGSVNTGELFF. CDR3 coding DNA: TGCGCCAGTACTTCTAGCGGGAGTGTGAACACCGGGGAGCTGTTTTTT.

This clonotype was counted at least ten times. One end of the junction is discordant with germline, which a read error may explain. The chain links TRBV10-3 to TRBJ2-7, with 10 nucleotides matching TRBD2. The CDR3 is 13 amino acids. CDR1 is ENHRY and CDR2 is SYGVKD in the germline V gene. The CDR3 nucleotides read TGTGCCATCAAGGAGGGAAGGTCAGCGGGAGGGCACTTC. The encoded protein is CAIKEGRSAGGHF.

Worth noting for this clonotype: It is unclear where the CDR3 begins or ends on the DNA, so no DNA is shown, and the CDR3 is as TCRdb lists it. V usage is TRBV29-1 and J usage is TRBJ1-2. Germline lookup yields CDR1 SQVTM and CDR2 ANQGSEA. 13 amino acids form the CDR3, both terminal residues included. The CDR3 sequence is CRVEDGYGYGCTF.

DNA of the CDR3: TGCTGCTTATCCGGGACTGTCGGAGGGGATAATACGCAGTATTTT. Amino acid sequence: CCLSGTVGGDNTQYF. The chain employs TRBV29-1 and TRBJ2-3; tentatively, D is TRBD2 (6 bases). CDR1 is SQVTM and CDR2 is ANQGSEA in the germline V gene. The CDR3 has 15 residues.

The rearrangement links TRBV6-1 to TRBJ1-2; D is unclear. The germline gives CDR1 MNHNS, CDR2 SASEGT. This CDR3 contains 10 residues. V was pared by 2 bases and J by 13 bases, with 8 bases between. CDR3 DNA sequence: TGTGCCAGCAGTGAATTGGGCAGCACCTTC. Protein product: CASSELGSTF.